This T cell receptor (beta chain) came from a study of T cells after posttransplantation cyclophosphamide. Regarding the study as a whole: Tissue-infiltrating T cells from skin or gut overlapped little with blood T cells.

V was pared by 2 bases and J by 0 bases, with 11 bases between. The CDR3 contains 15 residues. Germline lookup yields CDR1 SGDLS and CDR2 YYNGEE. For this clone: The antigen is not known.

The assay was immunoSEQ multiplex PCR, and TCRdb's table has in-frame clones only and misses some. The table shows about 480 clones, with roughly nine tenths occurring only once. V usage is TRBV9 and J usage is TRBJ2-5, with a possible D match to TRBD2 (5 bases). The receptor comes from a man aged 45-65 years. Input material: CD4+ T cells sorted from bone marrow. Here the CDR3 DNA reads TGTGCCAGCAGCGTCGCCCTCGGGGACCAAGAGACCCAGTACTTC. Translating it yields CASSVALGDQETQYF.